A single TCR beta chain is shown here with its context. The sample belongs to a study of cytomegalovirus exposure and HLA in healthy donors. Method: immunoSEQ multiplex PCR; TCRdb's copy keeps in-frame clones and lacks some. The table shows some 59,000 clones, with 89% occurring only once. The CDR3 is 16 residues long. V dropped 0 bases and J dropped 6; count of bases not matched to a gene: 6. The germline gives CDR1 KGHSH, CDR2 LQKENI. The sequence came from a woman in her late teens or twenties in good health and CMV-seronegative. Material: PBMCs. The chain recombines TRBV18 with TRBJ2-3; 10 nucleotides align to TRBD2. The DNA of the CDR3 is TGTGCCAGCTCACCACCGGCAGCGGGAGGGTGGGATACGCAGTATTTT. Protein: CASSPPAAGGWDTQYF.